This T cell receptor beta chain appears in the sequencing data of a study of T cell responses to AZD1222 COVID-19 vaccine. Repertoires were generated with immunoSEQ multiplex PCR, while TCRdb's copy carries only in-frame clones and drops some. The repertoire holds some 140,000 clones, with about 93% as singletons. The TCR sequence derives from an adult in good health. This material consisted of peripheral blood, taken on day 0 of AZD1222 vaccination.

CDR3 DNA sequence: TGTGCCAGCTCACAACAAGCAGGGGGAAGCAATCAGCCCCAGCATTTT. Amino acids: CASSQQAGGSNQPQHF. This rearrangement joins TRBV18 to TRBJ1-5; 7 bases are shared with TRBD1. V lost 4 bases and J lost 1; bases outside the gene matches: 7. This CDR3 spans 16 amino acids. Germline V gene sequence: CDR1 KGHSH, CDR2 LQKENI.